This T cell receptor (beta chain) was captured in a study of shared clonotypes between healthy human individuals. Overall study context: Donors had three CD4 naive, three CD4 memory, two CD8 naive and one CD8 memory plate apiece.

Regarding the study as a whole: When compared with the clonotypes that were shared by all four sorted-subset donors, the non-shared clonotypes turned out to have lower generation probabilities. The naive CD4 repertoires of a handful of donors were compared, and approximately 4.5% of clonotypes were shared.

Sequenced by immunoSEQ multiplex PCR; TCRdb stores in-frame clones only, minus some. The data contain 800,000 to 950,000 clones, about 96% of them singletons. Germline CDR1 and CDR2: SQVTM and ANQGSEA. The CDR3 spans 14 residues. Between the trimmed V and J ends, which lost 2 bases and 0 bases, there was a span of 10 bases. CD8 cells classed as naive were CD45RO-negative and positively selected for CCR7, excluding terminally differentiated effector memory CD45RA+ cells. All the donors were Caucasian adults who lived in Nashville, Tennessee. A remark on this clone: Its target is not known.

Input material: naive CD8+ T cells sorted from blood. The TCR originated in a man aged 30-40 years in good health. The V gene is TRBV29-1, the J gene TRBJ1-2, with a tentative D call TRBD1 (5 bases). The CDR3 protein is CSVERGIANYGYTF. The DNA for the CDR3 is TGCAGCGTTGAACGGGGGATAGCTAACTATGGCTACACCTTC.